A single T cell receptor (beta chain) is shown here with its context. This entry is derived from a study of blood T cell repertoires in COVID-19. In the study overall: Material from acute and convalescent COVID-19 was sourced from the United States, Italy and Spain. T cells, B-cell-depleted T cells, or PBMCs supplied cDNA or gDNA.

Under the authors' procedure: Using reference gene primer amplification, nucleated cell counts were estimated. Here immunoSEQ multiplex PCR was the method, and the copy in TCRdb shows in-frame clones only, minus some. Clone size and V and J calls were adopted from that table, with D and trimming inferred from the DNA. The sample lists nearly 300,000 clones, approximately 84% occurring once. In germline, CDR1 is SGHNT, CDR2 YENEEA. Losses at the gene ends were 4 bases for V and 3 bases for J; bases not matched to a gene: 12. The CDR3 has 17 amino acids. The specimen was peripheral blood. The rearrangement joins TRBV11-3 to TRBJ1-2; 9 bases match TRBD1. The receptor was isolated from a human donor with COVID-19, enrolled during active disease. The donor label of this sample is uncertain. The CDR3 spells CASSSAGTGLLDYGYTF. CDR3 coding DNA: TGTGCCAGCAGCTCGGCGGGGACAGGGTTATTGGACTATGGCTACACCTTC. The variable domain in full, completed from reference TRBV11-3 and TRBJ1-2, reads EAGVVQSPRYKIIEKKQPVAFWCNPISGHNTLYWYLQNLGQGPELLIRYENEEAVDDSQLPKDRFSAERLKGVDSTLKIQPAELGDSAVYLCASSSAGTGLLDYGYTFGSGTRLTVV.